The source of this TCR beta chain is a study of blood T cell repertoires in COVID-19 (dated by TCRdb to between 2020 and 2021). Looking at the study overall: The collaborator samples originated in the United States, Italy and Spain and spanned the acute and convalescent phases of COVID-19. Where available, HLA class I and class II types were obtained from metadata supplied by the sample provider rather than from assay-based typing. Samples came from the ongoing ImmuneRACE study (first 160 participants) plus 1,254 subjects from 6 global collaborators. The repertoires were made available in a free public database intended to serve as a resource for research on the immune response to SARS-CoV-2. The dataset comprised deeply sampled blood TCRbeta repertoires from subjects exposed to, actively infected with, or recovered from COVID-19. Nearly every sample came with metadata listing a de-identified subject ID, COVID-19 status, age in years and sex. The material from the prospective study consisted of cDNA or gDNA derived from T cells, B-cell-depleted T cells, or PBMCs.

About this clone itself: Its specific antigen is unknown. It has no much larger one-base neighbor in the sample; base qualities were not kept.

The CDR3 starts with the cysteine, ends with the phenylalanine, and has 15 residues. The kept DNA is CDR3 alone, 45 bases in frame from the first base. A distance of 18 bases separates the germline ends of V and J, which lose 4 bases and 5 bases respectively. CDR1 and CDR2 are read off the germline V gene (reference sequence) as LGHDT and YNNKEL. In the prospective study, participants were roughly 18 to 100 years old, resided in under 30 geographic areas of the United States, and were enrolled through a virtual design. In the prospective study, cohorts were assigned on the basis of participant-reported clinical history obtained from a screening survey and a study questionnaire. Recovered participants in ImmuneRACE Cohort 3 were defined as having two consecutive negative NP/OP PCR tests, clearance from a healthcare professional, or resolution of symptoms. Mobile phlebotomists in the prospective study collected whole blood, serum and a nasopharyngeal or oropharyngeal swab from every participant. Over a 2-month period, participants in the prospective study had the option of providing additional blood draws and questionnaires. Before DNA extraction, blood samples from the prospective study were shipped at room temperature or frozen.

Here is what the overall study found, with its caveats: The amount of clinical and demographic metadata varied by source and participant and was provided uncurated.

TCRbeta CDR3 regions were amplified from genomic DNA using the immunoSEQ Assay, a bias-controlled multiplex PCR. The authors processed their data as follows. Nucleated cell counts per sample were estimated from amplification of reference gene primers within the assay. To quantify the absolute abundance of each unique TCRbeta CDR3 rearrangement, sequence reads were collapsed and filtered. For each sample, productive Simpson clonality was calculated as the square root of Simpson's diversity index over productive rearrangements. TCRdb's version of the immuneACCESS table is confined to in-frame rearrangements and falls short of the full clone set. An unresolved V gene accounts for under half of the shortfall where checked; the remainder is of unknown origin. D and trimming were read from the DNA, whereas the V and J calls and clone size are those reported in that table. The sample table records around 260,000 clones; 70% to 90% of these occur just once. Approximately 4.2% of the sample belongs to the ten largest clones.

The chain uses TRBV3-1 (or the pseudogene TRBV3-2) and TRBJ2-7; matching of 5 bases hints at TRBD1 as the D gene. Sequenced material: PBMCs or T cells enriched from blood (not recorded which). This sequence originates from a woman aged 25 to 39 who had recovered from COVID-19. The nucleotides read TGTGCCAGCAGCCTACTTTCAGGGTCTGGGAACGAGCAGTACTTC. The resulting protein is CASSLLSGSGNEQYF.